These T cell receptor beta chains were read from a single sample in a study of blood T cell repertoires in COVID-19. Assay: immunoSEQ multiplex PCR; the TCRdb copy retains only in-frame clones and omits some. Of some 170,000 clones in the sample, about 75% were seen once. Sequenced input: peripheral blood. Every receptor here comes from a woman between 70 and 85 years old with acute or convalescent COVID-19. Each CDR3 is given with its conserved first and last residue. D genes are given only for firm matches. Clone size is given for some rows only: seen once, a few or many times, or a class if the clone is expanded.

d_call: TRBD1; v_call: TRBV7-2; j_call: TRBJ2-3; clone_size: NA; cdr3_aa: CASSTGTATDTQYF; cdr3_nt: TGTGCCAGCAGCACCGGGACAGCCACAGATACGCAGTATTTT
d_call: TRBD1; v_call: TRBV10-3; j_call: TRBJ1-4; clone_size: NA; cdr3_aa: CAISGGTGGELREKLFF; cdr3_nt: TGTGCCATCAGTGGCGGGACAGGGGGCGAGCTCAGGGAAAAACTGTTTTTT
d_call: NA; v_call: TRBV3-1/TRBV3-2; j_call: TRBJ2-3; clone_size: NA; cdr3_aa: CASSSGGGTDTQYF; cdr3_nt: TGTGCCAGCAGCTCCGGCGGTGGGACAGATACGCAGTATTTT
d_call: NA; v_call: TRBV9; j_call: TRBJ2-7; clone_size: few; cdr3_aa: CASSVSSGPGEQYF; cdr3_nt: TGTGCCAGCAGCGTATCCTCGGGCCCAGGGGAGCAGTACTTC
d_call: TRBD2; v_call: TRBV30; j_call: TRBJ2-5; clone_size: once; cdr3_aa: CAWKGSGRLGTQYF; cdr3_nt: TGTGCCTGGAAGGGTAGCGGGAGGTTGGGGACCCAGTACTTC
d_call: NA; v_call: TRBV3-1/TRBV3-2; j_call: TRBJ1-1; clone_size: once; cdr3_aa: CASSYRGESTEAFF; cdr3_nt: TGTGCCAGCTCATACCGGGGGGAAAGCACTGAAGCTTTCTTT
d_call: NA; v_call: TRBV14; j_call: TRBJ2-7; clone_size: NA; cdr3_aa: CASSPPSEQYF; cdr3_nt: TGTGCCAGCAGCCCTCCCAGCGAGCAGTACTTC
d_call: NA; v_call: TRBV29-1; j_call: TRBJ1-2; clone_size: NA; cdr3_aa: CSVRVANYGYTF; cdr3_nt: TGCAGCGTGAGGGTAGCAAACTATGGCTACACCTTC
d_call: NA; v_call: TRBV5-1; j_call: TRBJ2-5; clone_size: NA; cdr3_aa: CASSLRVGAQYF; cdr3_nt: TGCGCCAGCAGTTTGAGAGTGGGCGCCCAGTACTTC
d_call: NA; v_call: TRBV19; j_call: TRBJ1-4; clone_size: NA; cdr3_aa: CASGFAGGQEKLFF; cdr3_nt: TGTGCCAGTGGGTTTGCCGGGGGGCAAGAAAAACTGTTTTTT